Sequencing of this T cell receptor (beta chain) was carried out in a study of early T cells in non-severe SARS-CoV-2 infection (TCRdb year 2021). Study-wide context: Because TCR sequencing relied on bulk RNA taken from unsorted whole blood, pairing of alpha and beta chains was not possible.

The study was a case-control design nested within a healthcare worker cohort in London, UK, with weekly nasopharyngeal swab PCR tests and blood sampling. Healthcare workers were recruited during the week of the UK lockdown, between 23 and 31 March 2020, and followed weekly for up to about 15 weeks. V and J are truncated by 5 bases and 5 bases respectively, leaving an intervening sequence of 24 bases. According to the germline V gene, CDR1 reads MDHEN and CDR2 reads SYDVKM. The CDR3 sequence holds 17 residues, the cysteine and phenylalanine included. Solely the CDR3 DNA is kept, with 51 bases framed from the first base. There are a few counts of this clonotype. Its recognized antigen is unknown. Per-nucleotide qualities are absent, and no much larger clonotype sits a single base away. The library was generated by 5' RACE. TCRdb lists the instrument as NextSeq 500. In the TCR library protocol, unique molecular identifiers were attached to individual cDNA molecules to correct for PCR bias and sequencing error. Sequencing covered both TCR alpha and beta chains, and within each sample the abundances of alpha and beta sequences were tightly co-correlated. Concerning the study's data processing: Decombinator V4 was used to annotate TCR sequences for V gene, J gene and CDR3. Expanded TCRs were defined as changing significantly between any two time points under a Poisson model with p below 0.0001. Abundances of TCRs were expressed as counts per million after normalisation to the total number of TCRs sequenced in each sample. TRAV1-2 paired with TRAJ12, TRAJ20 or TRAJ33 defined MAIT TCRs, while TRAV10 paired with TRAJ18 defined iNKT TCRs. VDJdb, accessed 1 November 2021, was searched for CMV, EBV and SARS-CoV-2 annotated TCRs, excluding TCRs annotated for multiple antigens. Starting from the raw public reads, TCRdb applied fastp trimming at Q25, assembled clones with MiXCR and retained in-frame beta chains. Every distinct CDR3 protein forms one entry, paired with its most common genes and DNA. These V and J calls rely on TCRdb rather than the paper's analysis. The sample includes some 60,000 distinct CDR3 sequences, with around 12% observed a single time. About 1.3% of the sample is held by the ten biggest clonotypes.

Study-level results and caveats: Matching against VDJdb was skewed toward anti-spike CD8 responses, likely underestimated virus-specific expansions, and missed private and CD4 specificities.

This receptor chain uses TRBV28 and TRBJ1-2; D gene: possibly TRBD1, on 5 matching bases. The source of this sequence is an adult who was a healthcare worker with PCR-confirmed SARS-CoV-2 infection or an uninfected control (not recorded which). This specimen was whole blood, taken at baseline. The bases are TGTGCCAGCAGTCCCACCGGTTCGATCCCTGACAGTTATGGCTACACCTTC. The resulting protein is CASSPTGSIPDSYGYTF.